This T cell receptor (beta chain) was retrieved from a study of siplizumab effects on memory and regulatory T cells. General study points: Roughly 80-96% of proliferating CD4+ or CD8+ clones defied assignment to a naive or memory phenotype. A mean of approximately 70% of mappable alloreactive CD4+ clones were Treg-derived with siplizumab, compared with approximately 29% in controls. Naive T cell populations appeared to exhibit greater diversity than memory cells and appeared to be major alloresponse contributors.

The V segment lost 4 bases and the J segment 4 bases; nucleotides outside the gene matches: 5. The CDR3 length is 15 residues. CDR1 and CDR2 from the germline V gene are SGHDT and YYEEEE. As concerns this clone: Antigen specificity is unknown.

Roughly 9.3 x 10^4 TCR templates were assayed per sample. Using immunoSEQ multiplex PCR, the repertoire was profiled, and TCRdb retains in-frame clones only, with some absent. In the table there are more than 85,000 clones, roughly 89% of which are singletons. The rearrangement links TRBV5-6 to TRBJ2-2, with TRBD1 matching over 9 bases. The source material was CD4+ T cells sorted from blood. This clonotype was sampled from a human donor in good health. The CDR3 DNA follows: TGTGCCAGCAGCCCTGGGACAGGGCCCACCGGGGAGCTGTTTTTT. This encodes CASSPGTGPTGELFF. The variable domain in full, completed from reference TRBV5-6 and TRBJ2-2, reads DAGVTQSPTHLIKTRGQQVTLRCSPKSGHDTVSWYQQALGQGPQFIFQYYEEEERQRGNFPDRFSGHQFPNYSSELNVNALLLGDSALYLCASSPGTGPTGELFFGEGSRLTVL.